Presented here are 18 T cell receptor beta chains from one specimen sequenced in a study of regulatory T cells in long-lasting Graves disease. Time point of the sample: newly diagnosed GD, antithyroid drugs for less than 3 months. Isolated PBMC RNA provided the starting material for the TCR library. iRepertoire HTBI primers and Arm-PCR of CDR3 regions built TCR beta libraries. TCRdb recomputed calls from the multiplex PCR reads with MiXCR, one row per CDR3 protein. The sample holds about 540,000 distinct CDR3 sequences, less than 15% seen once. The same sample was also used in a study of T cells in Graves' hyperthyroidism and ophthalmopathy.

The sample in question was peripheral blood mononuclear cells (PBMCs), obtained at new diagnosis, from a patient treated with antithyroid drugs. The receptors derive from a man aged 30 to 45 with Graves disease.

This clonotype showed up many times. CDR3 sequence reads: CASSSGGNRADTQYF. CDR3 sequence (DNA): TGTGCCAGCAGTTCTGGCGGGAATAGGGCAGATACGCAGTATTTT. The chain recombines TRBV12-3 or TRBV12-4 with TRBJ2-3; D might be TRBD2 (6 bases). V dropped 4 bases and J dropped 4 bases, with 15 bases sitting between them. This CDR3 is built from 15 residues.

This clonotype was seen ten or more times. The V gene is TRBV7-8, the J gene TRBJ2-1; TRBD2 matches 11 bases. The germline V gene has CDR1 SGHVS and CDR2 FQNEAQ. This CDR3 spans 16 amino acids. J was trimmed by 6 bases and V by 3 bases; bases with no gene match: 7. The CDR3 here is CASSFLRGTSGNEQFF. CDR3 DNA sequence: TGTGCCAGCAGCTTCTTAAGGGGGACTAGCGGCAATGAGCAGTTCTTC.

This clonotype was counted a few times. The J gene is TRBJ2-1, the V gene TRBV7-3; possible D gene TRBD2, 5 bases. CDR1 is SGHTA and CDR2 is FQGTGA in the germline V gene. The length of the CDR3 is 15 residues. Trimming pared 4 bases from V and 6 bases from J, leaving 16 bases between. CDR3 in amino acids: CASSSSRDASNEQFF. The DNA for the CDR3 is TGTGCCAGCAGCTCCAGTCGGGATGCGTCCAATGAGCAGTTCTTC.

This clonotype was observed many times. The rearrangement links TRBV6-2 or TRBV6-3 to TRBJ2-1; 10 bases are shared with TRBD1. The CDR3 spans 18 residues. The ends lost 2 bases at V and 7 bases at J; junction bases unmatched: 14. CDR1 and CDR2 from the germline V gene are MNHEY and SVGEGT. The CDR3 DNA reads TGTGCCAGCAGTTACACGTTTAATCGGGGACAGGGGCGGAATGAGCAGTTCTTC. Protein product: CASSYTFNRGQGRNEQFF.

This clonotype has at least ten counts. The chain is built from TRBV5-1 and TRBJ2-7; D ambiguous. The CDR3 totals 14 residues. The germline V and J ends were trimmed by 4 bases and 3 bases, with 14 bases remaining between them. Germline V gene lookup returns CDR1 SGHRS and CDR2 YFSETQ. The CDR3 protein is CASSTGSAGYEQYF. The CDR3 region has the DNA TGCGCCAGCAGCACCGGGTCCGCCGGCTACGAGCAGTACTTC.

This clonotype was seen ten or more times. The chain joins TRBV5-1 to TRBJ2-3; D possibly corresponds to TRBD2 (6 bases). The ends were cut back, 2 bases at V and 0 bases at J, with 16 bases in the middle. The V gene's germline CDR1 is SGHRS and CDR2 YFSETQ. The CDR3 totals 17 residues. The CDR3 region has the DNA TGCGCCAGCAGCTTCGCAATCGGGGGTGCTAGCACAGATACGCAGTATTTT. Its translation: CASSFAIGGASTDTQYF.

This clonotype was seen many times. The V and J genes are TRBV12-3 or TRBV12-4 and TRBJ1-1; no clear D gene. The CDR3 totals 12 residues. V was clipped by 2 bases and J by 6 bases, with 7 bases between them. The CDR3 nucleotides read TGTGCCAGCAGTTTAATTGGGGCTGAAGCTTTCTTT. Translation: CASSLIGAEAFF.

This clonotype was detected ten times or more. This chain joins TRBV11-2 and TRBJ2-1; no definite D call. Germline-derived CDR1 and CDR2 are SGHAT and FQNNGV. This CDR3 contains 12 residues. V was shortened by 0 bases and J by 8 bases, with 5 bases between the two germline ends. CDR3 coding DNA: TGTGCCAGCAGCTTAGAGGAACATGAGCAGTTCTTC. Amino acids: CASSLEEHEQFF. Together with reference TRBV11-2 and TRBJ2-1, the CDR3 gives the full variable domain: EAGVAQSPRYKIIEKRQSVAFWCNPISGHATLYWYQQILGQGPKLLIQFQNNGVVDDSQLPKDRFSAERLKGVDSTLKIQPAKLEDSAVYLCASSLEEHEQFFGPGTRLTVL.

Worth noting for this clonotype: The junction departs from the called germline gene at one end, perhaps through a read error. The rearrangement links TRBV10-2 to TRBJ1-4; D remains unclear. Germline V gene lookup returns CDR1 WSHSY and CDR2 SAAADI. CDR3 size: 14 residues. DNA of the CDR3: TGCGCCAGCAGTGAAATAGGGTCTAATGAAAAACCGTTTTTT. Its protein product is CASSEIGSNEKPFF.

This clonotype appeared many times. The V call is TRBV6-1, the J call TRBJ2-5; weak D call: TRBD2 (6 bases). In germline, CDR1 is MNHNS, CDR2 SASEGT. The V gene lost 7 bases and the J gene lost 0 bases, with 6 bases spanning the gap. The CDR3 has 12 residues. For the CDR3, the DNA is TGTGCCAGCACGGGGGACCAAGAGACCCAGTACTTC. Amino acids: CASTGDQETQYF.

Worth noting for this clonotype: Since a far larger clone is one base different, this is likely a read error. The chain couples TRBV2 to TRBJ2-1; 7 bases match TRBD2. The closer fit of TRBJ2-7 to the DNA end suggests the J call may be wrong. The CDR3 extends over 14 amino acids. CDR1 and CDR2 from the germline V gene are SNHLY and FYNNEI. CDR3: CASGEASGAYEQYF. In nucleotides, the CDR3 is TGTGCCAGCGGTGAGGCTAGCGGAGCCTACGAGCAGTACTTC.

At least ten counts were recorded for this clonotype. The genes are TRBV27 and TRBJ2-3, with TRBD1 matching over 9 bases. The trim removed 3 bases at V and 6 bases at J, leaving 7 bases unmatched. Germline CDR1 and CDR2: MNHEY and SMNVEV (reference sequence). This CDR3 has 15 residues. The CDR3 protein is CASSLRDREADTQYF. The CDR3 region has the DNA TGTGCCAGCAGTTTGAGGGACAGGGAGGCGGATACGCAGTATTTT.

This clonotype was picked up a small number of times. A much larger clonotype is one base distant, so this may be a read error. V gene TRBV6-1 combines with J gene TRBJ2-1; weak D call: TRBD1 (6 bases). The CDR3 is 15 amino acids. Looked up from germline, CDR1 is MNHNS and CDR2 is SASEGT. CDR3 coding DNA: TGTGCCAGCAGTCCAACAGGGTCCAGATACAATGGGCAGTTCTTC. Translated: CASSPTGSRYNGQFF.

A word on this clonotype: One end of the junction is discordant with germline, which a read error may explain. The chain has TRBV18 and TRBJ2-7; 9 bases agree with TRBD1. The germline gives CDR1 KGHSH, CDR2 LQKENI. CDR3 size: 16 residues. CDR3 protein: CASSPLGTGSNYEQYF. The CDR3, as DNA: TGTGCCAGCTCGCCACTAGGGACAGGGAGTAACTACGAGCAGTACTTC.

The chain joins TRBV7-9 to TRBJ1-1; possible D gene TRBD1, 5 bases. Germline V gene data show CDR1 as SEHNR and CDR2 as FQNEAQ (reference sequence). Between the trimmed V and J ends, which lost 7 bases and 0 bases, there was a span of 9 bases. The CDR3 spans 13 residues. CDR3 bases: TGTGCCAGCAACGGACAAATGAACACTGAAGCTTTCTTT. The encoded protein is CASNGQMNTEAFF. The whole variable domain, remainder taken from reference TRBV7-9 and TRBJ1-1, is DTGVSQNPRHKITKRGQNVTFRCDPISEHNRLYWYRQTLGQGPEFLTYFQNEAQLEKSRLLSDRFSAERPKGSFSTLEIQRTEQGDSAMYLCASNGQMNTEAFFGQGTRLTVV.

This clonotype was picked up a small number of times. The rearrangement joins TRBV6-2 or TRBV6-3 to TRBJ2-4; possibly TRBD2 for D (6 bases). The V end lost 5 bases, the J end lost 4 bases, and 12 bases lay between the germline ends. Per the germline V gene, CDR1 is MNHEY and CDR2 is SVGEGT. The CDR3 spans 14 residues. This CDR3 is CASSTRAGKNIQYF. The CDR3 DNA reads as TGTGCCAGCAGTACCCGTGCGGGAAAAAACATTCAGTACTTC.

This clonotype appeared many times. This rearrangement joins TRBV7-8 to TRBJ1-4; the D is unclear. The germline CDR1 and CDR2 sequences are SGHVS and FQNEAQ. Trimming left V 1 base short and J 8 bases short, with 14 bases between. The CDR3 contains 15 residues. The CDR3 here is CASSLDPGSGEKLFF. As DNA, the CDR3 is TGTGCCAGCAGCTTAGACCCGGGGTCAGGCGAAAAACTGTTTTTT.

V and J are TRBV5-1 and TRBJ2-5; tentative D call: TRBD2 (5 bases). This CDR3 contains 14 residues. The germline gives CDR1 SGHRS, CDR2 YFSETQ. V lost 1 base to trimming and J lost 5 bases, with 12 bases between them. The CDR3 region has the DNA TGCGCCAGCAGCTTGATAGCGAGATCCGAGACCCAGTACTTC. Amino acids: CASSLIARSETQYF. Filled out from reference TRBV5-1 and TRBJ2-5, the complete variable domain reads KAGVTQTPRYLIKTRGQQVTLSCSPISGHRSVSWYQQTPGQGLQFLFEYFSETQRNKGNFPGRFSGRQFSNSRSEMNVSTLELGDSALYLCASSLIARSETQYFGPGTRLLVL.